These T cell receptor beta chains were read from a single sample in a study of blood T cell repertoires in COVID-19. The data were produced by immunoSEQ multiplex PCR, yet TCRdb's version contains in-frame clones alone and is incomplete. The sample contains fewer than 100,000 clones, around 79% of which appear only once. Specimen: peripheral blood. The source of these receptors is a human donor in a cohort sampled during active COVID-19. The CDR3 runs from the conserved cysteine through the conserved F or W. A D gene is named only where the DNA matches it firmly. The listing skips clone size in some rows; elsewhere it reads once, few, many or a size class.

V	D	size	J	CDR3	DNA
TRBV11-3	-	-	TRBJ1-1	CASSQNGPAGTEAFF	TGTGCCAGCAGCCAAAACGGCCCGGCGGGGACTGAAGCTTTCTTT
TRBV19	-	-	TRBJ1-5	CASSIGGRASQPQHF	TGTGCCAGTAGTATTGGCGGCAGGGCGAGCCAGCCCCAGCATTTT
TRBV28	-	-	TRBJ2-6	CASSLTLGASSGANVLTF	TGTGCCAGCAGTTTGACTCTAGGGGCCAGCTCTGGGGCCAACGTCCTGACTTTC
TRBV2	TRBD1	few	TRBJ2-2	CASRGTANTGELFF	TGTGCCAGCAGGGGGACAGCGAACACCGGGGAGCTGTTTTTT
TRBV2	TRBD1	-	TRBJ2-2	CASRTGVGGGGELFF	TGTGCCAGCAGAACAGGGGTCGGAGGTGGCGGGGAGCTGTTTTTT
TRBV6-6	-	-	TRBJ1-5	CASSRTGGGFVSNQPQHF	TGTGCCAGCAGTCGAACTGGGGGAGGGTTTGTGAGCAATCAGCCCCAGCATTTT
TRBV18	-	-	TRBJ1-3	CASSPLDISGNTIYF	TGTGCCAGCTCACCATTGGACATCTCTGGAAACACCATATATTTT
TRBV5-1	TRBD2	-	TRBJ2-1	CASTLQGLEAYNEQFF	TGCGCCAGCACCCTGCAGGGACTAGAAGCCTACAATGAGCAGTTCTTC
TRBV6-6	TRBD1	-	TRBJ2-7	CATGTGSFPEQYF	TGTGCCACCGGGACAGGGTCATTTCCCGAGCAGTACTTC
TRBV12-3/TRBV12-4	TRBD1	-	TRBJ1-2	CASSFEGASGYTF	TGTGCCAGCAGTTTTGAGGGGGCCTCTGGCTACACCTTC
TRBV19	-	-	TRBJ2-3	CAAKGSTDTQYF	TGTGCCGCAAAGGGGAGCACAGATACGCAGTATTTT
TRBV28	-	-	TRBJ2-5	CASRLGLQETQYF	TGTGCCAGCAGACTTGGGCTTCAAGAGACCCAGTACTTC
TRBV5-8	-	few	TRBJ1-5	CASSPGPVNQPQHF	TGTGCCAGCAGCCCAGGCCCGGTCAATCAGCCCCAGCATTTT
TRBV4-3	-	-	TRBJ1-4	CASSQQTDVNEKLFF	TGCGCCAGCAGCCAACAGACAGACGTAAATGAAAAACTGTTTTTT
TRBV19	TRBD1	-	TRBJ2-7	CASSDQTGGDYEQYF	TGTGCCAGTAGTGACCAGACAGGGGGGGACTACGAGCAGTACTTC
TRBV3-1/TRBV3-2	-	-	TRBJ2-3	CASSQDVASTDTQYF	TGTGCCAGCAGCCAAGATGTGGCTAGCACAGATACGCAGTATTTT
TRBV7-3	TRBD2	once	TRBJ2-1	CASSQGTSGRNEQFF	TGTGCCAGCAGCCAAGGGACTAGCGGGAGAAATGAGCAGTTCTTC
TRBV7-8	TRBD1	-	TRBJ2-7	CASSSDRVRSGYEQYF	TGTGCCAGCAGCTCAGACAGGGTTCGTTCTGGGTACGAGCAGTACTTC
TRBV25-1	-	-	TRBJ2-7	CASSSLLEDYSYEQYF	TGTGCCAGCAGCTCCCTGTTAGAAGATTACTCCTACGAGCAGTACTTC
TRBV3-1/TRBV3-2	-	-	TRBJ2-1	CASSKYEGRNEQFF	TGTGCCAGCAGTAAATACGAGGGTCGCAATGAGCAGTTCTTC
TRBV11-1	-	few	TRBJ2-2	CASSSIRGSGELFF	TGTGCCAGCAGCTCAATACGGGGGTCCGGGGAGCTGTTTTTT
TRBV6-5	TRBD1	once	TRBJ1-5	CASSIDRVRVQPQHF	TGTGCCAGCAGTATTGACAGGGTACGGGTGCAGCCCCAGCATTTT
TRBV2	TRBD2	-	TRBJ2-3	CASSEKRGLAGSADTQYF	TGTGCCAGCAGTGAAAAAAGGGGACTAGCGGGATCCGCAGATACGCAGTATTTT
TRBV5-5	-	-	TRBJ2-7	CASSLPPGQSTPYEQYF	TGTGCCAGCAGCTTGCCCCCGGGACAATCGACTCCCTACGAGCAGTACTTC
TRBV19	-	-	TRBJ2-7	CASTDGGYEQYF	TGTGCCAGTACCGACGGCGGCTACGAGCAGTACTTC
TRBV28	-	-	TRBJ1-2	CASSFFSPSSGYTF	TGTGCCAGCAGTTTTTTTTCCCCCTCCTCCGGCTACACCTTC
TRBV2	TRBD1	-	TRBJ1-2	CASRDTGGLKGYTF	TGTGCCAGCAGAGATACAGGGGGTCTAAAAGGCTACACCTTC
TRBV24-1	-	-	TRBJ2-2	CATSDPGAPNTGELFF	TGTGCCACCAGTGACCCAGGTGCCCCAAACACCGGGGAGCTGTTTTTT
TRBV27	-	-	TRBJ2-7	CASSFAGVSYEQYF	TGTGCCAGCAGTTTTGCAGGGGTATCCTACGAGCAGTACTTC
TRBV9	TRBD1	-	TRBJ1-1	CASSDTGGTEAFF	TGTGCCAGCAGCGATACAGGGGGAACTGAAGCTTTCTTT
TRBV18	-	-	TRBJ1-2	CASSGTTEHGYTF	TGTGCCAGCTCGGGGACAACCGAGCATGGCTACACCTTC
TRBV6-5	-	-	TRBJ2-7	CASSPSYEQYF	TGTGCCAGCAGTCCTAGTTACGAGCAGTACTTC
TRBV7-8	TRBD2	-	TRBJ2-7	CASSLAGGSYYEQYF	TGTGCCAGCAGCTTAGCGGGCGGGAGCTACTACGAGCAGTACTTC
TRBV30	TRBD2	-	TRBJ2-1	CAWSLAGAGDEQFF	TGTGCCTGGAGTCTAGCGGGAGCGGGCGATGAGCAGTTCTTC
TRBV7-2	-	-	TRBJ2-1	CASSLAARGRDEQFF	TGTGCCAGCAGCTTAGCGGCGAGAGGGCGTGATGAGCAGTTCTTC
TRBV18	-	-	TRBJ2-1	CASHPNDGVSSYNEQFF	TGTGCCAGCCATCCGAACGACGGGGTGAGCTCCTACAATGAGCAGTTCTTC
TRBV5-8	TRBD1	-	TRBJ1-2	CASSSTGGSYGYTF	TGTGCCAGCAGCTCAACAGGGGGCAGCTATGGCTACACCTTC